This TCR beta chain comes out of a study of radiotherapy plus CTLA-4 blockade in lung cancer. Study information: Objective responses were documented in around 19% of patients, with disease control in about 29%.

General study results and limits: Radiotherapy plus ipilimumab was followed by expansion in blood of tumor-derived TCR clones.

The repertoire was sequenced with immunoSEQ multiplex PCR; TCRdb's copy has only in-frame clones and lacks some. This table holds approximately 52,000 clones, 70% to 80% found once. Turning to this clone: The antigen remains undetermined.

V was cut by 0 bases and J by 4 bases, with 7 bases left in between. The germline CDR1 and CDR2 sequences are SGHTA and FQGNSA. This CDR3 is 13 amino acids long. The material sequenced was peripheral blood, taken from a patient treated with radiotherapy plus ipilimumab. The chain is built from TRBV7-2 and TRBJ2-7, with D possibly TRBD2 on 6 matching bases. The TCR sequence derives from a human donor with non-small cell lung cancer who had a complete response to radiotherapy plus ipilimumab. This CDR3 is CASSLAGGYEQYF. Here the CDR3 DNA reads TGTGCCAGCAGCTTAGCGGGGGGTTACGAGCAGTACTTC.